The 22 T cell receptor beta chains listed next were all sequenced from one sample in a study of blood T cell repertoires in COVID-19. The table came from immunoSEQ multiplex PCR; TCRdb's copy has only in-frame clones and leaves some out. Of fewer than 300,000 clones in the sample, approximately 85% were seen once. The sample taken for sequencing was peripheral blood. The origin of the receptors is a man between 50 and 59 years old with active or convalescent COVID-19.

The chain recombines TRBV20-1 with TRBJ2-7; tentatively, D is TRBD1 (5 bases). The CDR3 totals 15 residues. The V gene lost 3 bases and the J gene lost 3 bases, with 18 bases spanning the gap. Germline assignment: CDR1 DFQATT and CDR2 SNEGSKA (reference sequence). The CDR3 here is CSASDLGRTLYEQYF. The CDR3, as DNA: TGCAGTGCTAGTGACTTGGGGCGGACCCTCTACGAGCAGTACTTC.

The genes are TRBV30 and TRBJ2-7; 10 positions match TRBD2. Germline trimming cut 5 bases from V and 3 bases from J; bases unmatched to any gene: 10. CDR3 length: 15 amino acids. CDR1 and CDR2 (germline): GTSNPN, SVGIG (reference sequence). DNA of the CDR3: TGTGCCTGGTCGGGGGAAGCGGGAGGGAACTACGAGCAGTACTTC. Amino acids: CAWSGEAGGNYEQYF.

This rearrangement joins TRBV6-5 to TRBJ1-2, with unresolved D. Germline CDR1 and CDR2: MNHEY and SVGAGI. This CDR3 is built from 15 residues. The germline V and J ends were trimmed by 5 bases and 3 bases, with 16 bases remaining between them. Here the CDR3 DNA reads TGTGCCAGCAGTACAGCCGGGGAGGCCTACTATGGCTACACCTTC. It is translated as CASSTAGEAYYGYTF.

V and J are TRBV6-2 or TRBV6-3 and TRBJ1-2, with TRBD1 as a possible D gene (5 bases). Germline loops: CDR1 MNHEY, CDR2 SVGEGT. Trimming left V 0 bases short and J 10 bases short, with 12 bases between. The CDR3 runs to 13 residues. The CDR3 protein is CASSYSAGWDYTF. CDR3 in DNA: TGTGCCAGCAGTTACTCGGCAGGGTGGGACTACACCTTC.

The gene calls are TRBV7-9 and TRBJ2-5, with no clear D. The CDR3 spans 12 residues. Germline V lookup: CDR1 SEHNR, CDR2 FQNEAQ (reference sequence). The V end was cut by 5 bases, the J end by 0 bases, with 4 bases between. The CDR3 DNA follows: TGTGCCAGCAGCCCCAACCAAGAGACCCAGTACTTC. Protein: CASSPNQETQYF.

The chain carries TRBV28 and TRBJ1-5; weak D call: TRBD1 (6 bases). Trimming shortened V by 3 bases and J by 2 bases, and 11 bases separated the two germline ends. The germline V gene has CDR1 MDHEN and CDR2 SYDVKM. The CDR3 is made up of 15 amino acids. CDR3 nucleotide sequence: TGTGCCAGCAGTTTCGGGGGGGCTCGCAATCAGCCCCAGCATTTT. Its translation: CASSFGGARNQPQHF.

CDR3 bases: TGTGCCAGTAAGAAGGGACTAGCGAACACCGGGGAGCTGTTTTTT. Amino acid sequence: CASKKGLANTGELFF. The chain uses TRBV19 and TRBJ2-2, with 8 bases lining up with TRBD2. V lost 7 bases to trimming and J lost 0 bases; unmatched junction nucleotides: 4. Germline CDR1 is LNHDA and CDR2 is SQIVND (reference sequence). This CDR3 spans 15 amino acids.

As DNA, the CDR3 is TGTGCCAGAACTAGCCCTTACTCCTACGAGCAGTACTTC. Protein: CARTSPYSYEQYF. V is TRBV5-3 and J is TRBJ2-7, with D perhaps matching TRBD2 (5 bases). TRBV5-3 is labeled an ORF, and its function is uncertain. The CDR3 extends over 13 amino acids. Trimming left V 6 bases short and J 0 bases short, with 10 bases between.

J is TRBJ1-1 and V is TRBV3-1 (or the pseudogene TRBV3-2), with D hard to call. Per germline, CDR1 LGHDT and CDR2 YNNKEL (reference sequence). V lost 5 bases to trimming and J lost 0 bases, with 10 bases between them. This CDR3 spans 14 amino acids. The CDR3 DNA is TGTGCCAGCAGCTCGAACAATCTGAACACTGAAGCTTTCTTT. It encodes CASSSNNLNTEAFF.

V and J are TRBV28 and TRBJ2-3, with a weak D call TRBD2 (6 bases). This CDR3 contains 15 residues. The V and J ends lost 5 bases and 2 bases respectively, with 14 bases between them. The V gene's germline CDR1 is MDHEN and CDR2 SYDVKM. CDR3 bases: TGTGCCAGCAGTCCCTTCAGGAGGGCCACAGATACGCAGTATTTT. It codes for CASSPFRRATDTQYF.

V usage is TRBV19 and J usage is TRBJ2-2, with 7 positions matching TRBD1. CDR1 and CDR2 from the germline V gene are LNHDA and SQIVND (reference sequence). Germline trimming cut 7 bases from V and 4 bases from J; bases unmatched to any gene: 12. The CDR3 runs to 16 residues. CDR3 amino acids: CASIRGGQSITGELFF. CDR3 coding DNA: TGTGCCAGTATAAGAGGGGGACAGTCCATCACCGGGGAGCTGTTTTTT.

The V and J genes are TRBV20-1 and TRBJ2-7; D might be TRBD2 (5 bases). The germline V gene has CDR1 DFQATT and CDR2 SNEGSKA (reference sequence). The V end lost 3 bases, the J end lost 4 bases, and 13 bases lay between the germline ends. There are 13 residues in the CDR3. As DNA, the CDR3 is TGCAGTGCTAGTCGATTCGGAGGATACGAGCAGTACTTC. Its protein product is CSASRFGGYEQYF.

The chain couples TRBV5-4 to TRBJ2-3; 11 bases agree with TRBD1. The CDR3 has 16 amino acids. Trimming at V came to 1 base and at J to 2 bases, leaving 3 bases not matched to a gene. The germline V gene has CDR1 SGHNT and CDR2 YYREEE (reference sequence). The CDR3 coding sequence is TGTGCCAGCAGCTTGTGGGACAGGGGGGACACAGATACGCAGTATTTT. This codes for CASSLWDRGDTDTQYF.

CDR3 sequence reads: CSVLTGLLNTEAFF. DNA for the CDR3: TGCAGCGTATTAACAGGGCTCCTGAACACTGAAGCTTTCTTT. J is TRBJ1-1 and V is TRBV29-1; possibly TRBD1 for D (6 bases). This CDR3 is built from 14 residues. Germline V gene sequence: CDR1 SQVTM, CDR2 ANQGSEA. V was trimmed by 6 bases and J by 0 bases, leaving 14 bases between them.

This chain uses TRBV7-3 with TRBJ2-1, with 11 positions matching TRBD2. Germline V lookup: CDR1 SGHTA, CDR2 FQGTGA. The CDR3 consists of 15 residues. V lost 4 bases, J lost 7 bases, and 6 bases stayed unmatched. CDR3 protein: CASSSTSGSVNEQFF. The DNA for the CDR3 is TGTGCCAGCAGCTCCACTAGCGGGAGTGTTAATGAGCAGTTCTTC.

V is TRBV7-2 and J is TRBJ1-6, with D uncertain. Germline-derived CDR1 and CDR2 are SGHTA and FQGNSA. Trimming removed 6 bases from V and 10 bases from J, with 10 bases in between. The CDR3 runs 12 residues. CDR3 protein: CASSWPPSPLHF. CDR3 nucleotide sequence: TGTGCCAGCAGTTGGCCCCCATCACCCCTCCACTTT.

The V call is TRBV6-5, the J call TRBJ1-2; TRBD1 might be the D (5 bases). Between the trimmed V and J ends, which lost 6 bases and 6 bases, there was a span of 14 bases. CDR1 is MNHEY, CDR2 SVGAGI, per germline. The CDR3 runs to 13 residues. The CDR3 region has the DNA TGTGCCAGCAGGGACGGGGGGTTGGATGGCTACACCTTC. Its protein is CASRDGGLDGYTF.

The rearrangement joins TRBV15 to TRBJ2-5; D is unresolved. The CDR3 runs 13 residues. The germline V and J ends were trimmed by 1 base and 5 bases, with 8 bases remaining between them. Germline-derived CDR1 and CDR2 are LNHNV and YYDKDF (reference sequence). CDR3 sequence: CATSRVPRETQYF. In DNA form, the CDR3 reads TGTGCCACCAGCAGAGTCCCTCGGGAGACCCAGTACTTC. Based on the CDR3 plus reference TRBV15 and TRBJ2-5, the full variable domain is DAMVIQNPRYQVTQFGKPVTLSCSQTLNHNVMYWYQQKSSQAPKLLFHYYDKDFNNEADTPDNFQSRRPNTSFCFLDIRSPGLGDTAMYLCATSRVPRETQYFGPGTRLLVL.

The sample holds a few counts of this clone. The V call is TRBV27, the J call TRBJ1-2; D is ambiguous. Germline loops: CDR1 MNHEY, CDR2 SMNVEV (reference sequence). Trimming left V 8 bases short and J 4 bases short, with 11 bases between. This CDR3 contains 12 residues. The CDR3 reads CASRPGSYGYTF. The DNA for the CDR3 is TGTGCCAGCCGACCCGGGAGCTATGGCTACACCTTC.

The V gene is TRBV6-1, the J gene TRBJ1-5; 8 bases are a match to TRBD1. The V gene end was trimmed by 4 bases and the J gene end by 2 bases; junction bases not matched to a gene: 7. Germline V gene data show CDR1 as MNHNS and CDR2 as SASEGT. The CDR3 contains 16 residues. CDR3 amino acids: CASSASGTGRNQPQHF. Here the CDR3 DNA reads TGTGCCAGCAGTGCGTCCGGGACAGGCCGCAATCAGCCCCAGCATTTT.

This chain connects TRBV18 to TRBJ2-3, with D uncertain. The ends were cut back, 3 bases at V and 2 bases at J, with 9 bases in the middle. The CDR3 extends over 14 amino acids. Germline V lookup: CDR1 KGHSH, CDR2 LQKENI. The CDR3 loop is CASSPQVDTDTQYF. Here the CDR3 DNA reads TGTGCCAGCTCACCCCAGGTGGACACAGATACGCAGTATTTT.

The chain combines TRBV29-1 with TRBJ2-5; D possibly corresponds to TRBD2 (5 bases). The length of the CDR3 is 14 residues. The V gene's germline CDR1 is SQVTM and CDR2 ANQGSEA. Trimming shortened V by 4 bases and J by 1 base, and 13 bases separated the two germline ends. The CDR3 DNA sequence: TGCAGCGTTGTGCCCGGGGAATCCCAAGAGACCCAGTACTTC. Translation gives CSVVPGESQETQYF.